A single sample gave rise to the 22 T cell receptor beta chains below, sequenced in a study of T cell responses to AZD1222 COVID-19 vaccine. Only in-frame clones appear in the TCRdb table, and some are missing; sequencing was by immunoSEQ multiplex PCR. The sample has about 120,000 clones, more than 70% seen once. This specimen consisted of peripheral blood, obtained on day 0 of AZD1222 vaccination. The source is an adult in good health.

The genes are TRBV19 and TRBJ1-1; D not certain. With 5 bases removed from V and 2 bases from J, the gap between germline ends came to 9 bases. The CDR3 runs 13 residues. The V gene's germline CDR1 is LNHDA and CDR2 SQIVND (reference sequence). Here the CDR3 DNA reads TGTGCCAGTAGTGTTGTGGTAAACACTGAAGCTTTCTTT. Protein product: CASSVVVNTEAFF.

The V call is TRBV11-2, the J call TRBJ1-1; no reliable D call. The CDR3 totals 15 residues. V lost 1 base and J 0 bases, leaving 9 bases between the germline ends. CDR1 and CDR2 (germline): SGHAT, FQNNGV. The CDR3 protein is CASSLVEGMNTEAFF. CDR3 DNA sequence: TGTGCCAGCAGCTTAGTGGAAGGGATGAACACTGAAGCTTTCTTT. The whole variable domain, remainder taken from reference TRBV11-2 and TRBJ1-1, is EAGVAQSPRYKIIEKRQSVAFWCNPISGHATLYWYQQILGQGPKLLIQFQNNGVVDDSQLPKDRFSAERLKGVDSTLKIQPAKLEDSAVYLCASSLVEGMNTEAFFGQGTRLTVV.

The chain carries TRBV7-3 and TRBJ2-2; 7 nucleotides align to TRBD2. CDR1 SGHTA and CDR2 FQGTGA come from the germline V gene. V dropped 5 bases and J dropped 1; count of bases not matched to a gene: 4. This CDR3 comprises 15 residues. Written as DNA, the CDR3 is TGTGCCAGCAGCCCCAGGGAGGGGAACACCGGGGAGCTGTTTTTT. It codes for CASSPREGNTGELFF.

The rearrangement joins TRBV7-2 to TRBJ2-2, with D maybe TRBD1 (5 bases). Deletions cut 5 bases from V and 0 bases from J, with 10 bases between. In germline, CDR1 is SGHTA, CDR2 FQGNSA. The CDR3 has 15 residues. The CDR3 DNA reads as TGTGCCAGCAGCCCGTGGACAACGAACACCGGGGAGCTGTTTTTT. Encoded protein: CASSPWTTNTGELFF.

J is TRBJ2-1 and V is TRBV5-1; 9 bases map to TRBD2. The CDR3 is made up of 15 amino acids. Losses at the gene ends were 4 bases for V and 6 bases for J; bases not matched to a gene: 8. Germline V gene lookup returns CDR1 SGHRS and CDR2 YFSETQ. CDR3 loop: CASSTSSGVANEQFF. In DNA, the CDR3 is TGCGCCAGCAGCACCTCTAGCGGGGTGGCCAATGAGCAGTTCTTC. Drawing the rest from reference TRBV5-1 and TRBJ2-1, the complete variable domain is KAGVTQTPRYLIKTRGQQVTLSCSPISGHRSVSWYQQTPGQGLQFLFEYFSETQRNKGNFPGRFSGRQFSNSRSEMNVSTLELGDSALYLCASSTSSGVANEQFFGPGTRLTVL.

This chain uses TRBV4-1 with TRBJ2-3; 9 positions agree with TRBD2. J was trimmed by 3 bases and V by 1 base; bases with no gene match: 5. The CDR3 runs to 16 residues. Germline V gives CDR1 MGHRA, CDR2 YSYEKL. CDR3 DNA: TGCGCCAGCAGCCAAGTCCCTAGCGGGGTGACAGATACGCAGTATTTT. Translating gives CASSQVPSGVTDTQYF.

V gene TRBV4-3 combines with J gene TRBJ2-5; no clear D. The V end lost 3 bases, the J end lost 5 bases, and 10 bases lay between the germline ends. The germline V gene encodes CDR1 LGHNA and CDR2 YSLEER. CDR3 length: 13 amino acids. As DNA, the CDR3 is TGCGCCAGCAGCCATATCCTTGCGGAGACCCAGTACTTC. It translates to CASSHILAETQYF.

V gene TRBV18 combines with J gene TRBJ2-3; 10 positions match TRBD1. The CDR3 has 14 amino acids. The J segment lost 3 bases and the V segment lost 3 bases, leaving 0 bases of the junction unmatched. Germline V gene sequence: CDR1 KGHSH, CDR2 LQKENI. CDR3: CASSPGQGTDTQYF. CDR3 bases: TGTGCCAGCTCACCGGGACAGGGGACAGATACGCAGTATTTT.

The V and J genes are TRBV7-8 and TRBJ1-1, with D perhaps TRBD1 (5 bases). The CDR3 spans 14 residues. V was pared by 5 bases and J by 1 base, with 11 bases between. Germline CDR1 and CDR2: SGHVS and FQNEAQ. CDR3 coding DNA: TGTGCCAGCAGCATGATGCAGGGGAACACTGAAGCTTTCTTT. It is translated as CASSMMQGNTEAFF.

The chain couples TRBV20-1 to TRBJ1-1; D call uncertain. Trimming took off 3 bases at V and 8 bases at J, with 10 bases between the two ends. The CDR3 runs to 11 residues. CDR1 is DFQATT and CDR2 is SNEGSKA in the germline V gene (reference sequence). The CDR3 here is CSASIGYEAFF. In DNA, the CDR3 is TGCAGTGCTAGCATCGGTTACGAAGCTTTCTTT.

The chain combines TRBV4-1 with TRBJ1-6; D is uncertain. The CDR3 has 18 amino acids. V was trimmed by 1 base and J by 0 bases, leaving 13 bases between them. The V gene's germline CDR1 is MGHRA and CDR2 YSYEKL. The CDR3 DNA reads TGCGCCAGCAGCCAAGGGTTTACTGGGAGCTCCTATAATTCACCCCTCCACTTT. Protein: CASSQGFTGSSYNSPLHF.

The rearrangement uses TRBV27 and TRBJ1-1, with 9 bases lining up with TRBD1. The CDR3 loop spans 16 amino acids. In germline, CDR1 is MNHEY, CDR2 SMNVEV (reference sequence). V gave up 5 bases and J gave up 1 base; unmatched junction bases: 8. CDR3 sequence reads: CASSLGTGLENTEAFF. For the CDR3, the DNA is TGTGCCAGCAGTCTCGGGACAGGGCTAGAGAACACTGAAGCTTTCTTT.

The CDR3 loop reads CASSPAGGNTEAFF. Here the CDR3 DNA reads TGTGCCAGCTCACCCGCGGGGGGGAACACTGAAGCTTTCTTT. This rearrangement joins TRBV18 to TRBJ1-1; tentatively, D is TRBD1 (5 bases). CDR1 is KGHSH, CDR2 LQKENI, per germline. V was pared by 3 bases and J by 1 base, with 9 bases between. The CDR3 runs to 14 residues.

The chain carries TRBV19 and TRBJ1-5, with a possible D match to TRBD1 (5 bases). Trimming cost V 5 bases and J 2 bases, with 16 bases left between them. The CDR3 loop spans 16 amino acids. CDR1 is LNHDA, CDR2 SQIVND, per germline (reference sequence). The CDR3 sequence: CASSDIWGMGNQPQHF. CDR3 bases: TGTGCCAGTAGTGATATCTGGGGGATGGGCAATCAGCCCCAGCATTTT. The full variable domain, its missing parts supplied by reference TRBV19 and TRBJ1-5, is DGGITQSPKYLFRKEGQNVTLSCEQNLNHDAMYWYRQDPGQGLRLIYYSQIVNDFQKGDIAEGYSVSREKKESFPLTVTSAQKNPTAFYLCASSDIWGMGNQPQHFGDGTRLSIL.

CDR3: CASSSGSGNTIYF. CDR3 DNA: TGTGCCAGCAGCTCAGGCTCTGGAAACACCATATATTTT. This chain joins TRBV7-2 and TRBJ1-3; unclear D gene. Germline CDR1 SGHTA, CDR2 FQGNSA. The length of the CDR3 is 13 residues. Deletions cut 4 bases from V and 0 bases from J, with 4 bases between.

The chain recombines TRBV5-1 with TRBJ1-1, with D unresolved. The germline V gene has CDR1 SGHRS and CDR2 YFSETQ. The CDR3 covers 14 residues. Trimming cost V 2 bases and J 4 bases, with 12 bases left between them. CDR3 nucleotide sequence: TGCGCCAGCAGCTTAGAGAGACCAGGCACTGAAGCTTTCTTT. As protein: CASSLERPGTEAFF.

This clone was seen once. The chain employs TRBV12-3 or TRBV12-4 and TRBJ1-2; D is uncertain. This CDR3 contains 13 residues. V was cut by 5 bases and J by 0 bases, with 7 bases left in between. CDR3 residues: CASSAVSNYGYTF. The DNA for the CDR3 is TGTGCCAGCAGTGCCGTTTCTAACTATGGCTACACCTTC.

The rearrangement uses TRBV2 and TRBJ2-1; D is undetermined. Germline loops: CDR1 SNHLY, CDR2 FYNNEI. This CDR3 spans 12 amino acids. V was cut by 3 bases and J by 4 bases, with 4 bases left in between. The CDR3: CASSDWYNEQFF. CDR3 DNA sequence: TGTGCCAGCAGTGACTGGTACAATGAGCAGTTCTTC.

The V gene is TRBV11-3, the J gene TRBJ2-7; TRBD1 might be the D (6 bases). The germline V and J ends were trimmed by 1 base and 3 bases, with 7 bases remaining between them. This CDR3 has 13 amino acids. Germline CDR1 and CDR2: SGHNT and YENEEA. CDR3 in amino acids: CASSLGTVYEQYF. The CDR3 DNA is TGTGCCAGCAGCTTAGGGACAGTCTACGAGCAGTACTTC.

Only a few counts were recorded for this clone. The V and J genes are TRBV2 and TRBJ1-4, with no clear D. This CDR3 has 17 amino acids. Trimming removed 7 bases at V and 6 bases at J, with 24 bases between. The germline CDR1 and CDR2 sequences are SNHLY and FYNNEI. The CDR3 is CASTPTPTPWSDEKLFF. The CDR3 bases are TGTGCCAGCACCCCTACTCCTACTCCGTGGAGTGATGAAAAACTGTTTTTT.

The chain is built from TRBV28 and TRBJ1-2; 9 bases map to TRBD1. The ends lost 6 bases at V and 3 bases at J; junction bases unmatched: 11. This CDR3 has 16 amino acids. Germline V gene data show CDR1 as MDHEN and CDR2 as SYDVKM. CDR3 in DNA: TGTGCCAGCAGACCAGCGGACAGGGGTTTGTACTATGGCTACACCTTC. Translated: CASRPADRGLYYGYTF.

In the case of this clone: Other DNA sequences from this sample encode an identical CDR3 as well. The chain recombines TRBV6-2 or TRBV6-3 with TRBJ1-3, with a tentative D call TRBD1 (5 bases). Between the trimmed V and J ends, which lost 6 bases and 2 bases, there was a span of 14 bases. Per germline, CDR1 MNHEY and CDR2 SVGEGT. This CDR3 contains 15 residues. The CDR3 region has the DNA TGTGCCAGCAGCCGGGACCTGACTCCTGGAAACACCATATATTTT. Amino acid sequence: CASSRDLTPGNTIYF.